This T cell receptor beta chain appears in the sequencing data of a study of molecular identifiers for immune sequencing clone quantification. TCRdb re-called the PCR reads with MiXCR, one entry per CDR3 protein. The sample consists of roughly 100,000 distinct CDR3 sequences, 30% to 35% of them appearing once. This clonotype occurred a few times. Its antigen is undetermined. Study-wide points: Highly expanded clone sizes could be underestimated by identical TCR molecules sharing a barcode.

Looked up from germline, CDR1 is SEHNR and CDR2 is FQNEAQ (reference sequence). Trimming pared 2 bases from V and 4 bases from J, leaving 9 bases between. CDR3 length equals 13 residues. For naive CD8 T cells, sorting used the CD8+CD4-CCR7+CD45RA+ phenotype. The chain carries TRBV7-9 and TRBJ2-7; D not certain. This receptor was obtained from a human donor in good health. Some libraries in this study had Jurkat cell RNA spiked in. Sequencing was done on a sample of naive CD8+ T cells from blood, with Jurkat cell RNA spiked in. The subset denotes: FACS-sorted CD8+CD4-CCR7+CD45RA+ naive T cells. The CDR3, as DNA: TGTGCCAGCAGCTTACCGGGCCAGTACGAGCAGTACTTC. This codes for CASSLPGQYEQYF.